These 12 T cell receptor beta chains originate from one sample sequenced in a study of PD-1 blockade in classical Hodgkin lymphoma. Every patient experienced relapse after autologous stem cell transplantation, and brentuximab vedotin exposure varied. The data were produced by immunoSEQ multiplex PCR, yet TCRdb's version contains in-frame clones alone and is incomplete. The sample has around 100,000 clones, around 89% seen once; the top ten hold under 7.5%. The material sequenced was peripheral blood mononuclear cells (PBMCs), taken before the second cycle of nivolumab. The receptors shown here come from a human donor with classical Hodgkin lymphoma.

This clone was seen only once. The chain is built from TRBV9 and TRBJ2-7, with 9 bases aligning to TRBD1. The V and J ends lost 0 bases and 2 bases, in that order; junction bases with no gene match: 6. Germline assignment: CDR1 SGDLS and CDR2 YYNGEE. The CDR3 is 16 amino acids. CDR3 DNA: TGTGCCAGCAGCGTAGATTTGGGACAGGGCCCCTACGAGCAGTACTTC. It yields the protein CASSVDLGQGPYEQYF.

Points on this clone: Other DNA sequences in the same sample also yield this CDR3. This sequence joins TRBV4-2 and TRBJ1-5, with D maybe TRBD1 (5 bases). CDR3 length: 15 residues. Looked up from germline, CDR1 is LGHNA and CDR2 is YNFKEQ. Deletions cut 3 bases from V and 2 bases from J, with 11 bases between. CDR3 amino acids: CASSHPGQGNQPQHF. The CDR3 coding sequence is TGTGCCAGCAGCCATCCGGGGCAGGGCAATCAGCCCCAGCATTTT.

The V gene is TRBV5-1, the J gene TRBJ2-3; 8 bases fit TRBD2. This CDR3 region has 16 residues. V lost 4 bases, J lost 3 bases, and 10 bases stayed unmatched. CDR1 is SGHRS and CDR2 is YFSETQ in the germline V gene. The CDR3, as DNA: TGCGCCAGCAGCGTCGGGGGGGTGCGAGGGACAGATACGCAGTATTTT. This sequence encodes CASSVGGVRGTDTQYF.

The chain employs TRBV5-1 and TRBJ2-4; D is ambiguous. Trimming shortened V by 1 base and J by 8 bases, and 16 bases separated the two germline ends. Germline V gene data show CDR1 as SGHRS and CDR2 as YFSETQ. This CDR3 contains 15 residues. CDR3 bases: TGCGCCAGCAGCTTGAGTTCCGGCCAAGATGACATTCAGTACTTC. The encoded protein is CASSLSSGQDDIQYF.

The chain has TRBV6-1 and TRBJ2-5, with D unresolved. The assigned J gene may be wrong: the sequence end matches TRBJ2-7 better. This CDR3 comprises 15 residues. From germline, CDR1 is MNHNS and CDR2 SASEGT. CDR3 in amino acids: CASSDLPKGRVEQYF. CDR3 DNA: TGTGCCAGCAGTGACCTCCCGAAGGGCAGAGTCGAGCAGTACTTC.

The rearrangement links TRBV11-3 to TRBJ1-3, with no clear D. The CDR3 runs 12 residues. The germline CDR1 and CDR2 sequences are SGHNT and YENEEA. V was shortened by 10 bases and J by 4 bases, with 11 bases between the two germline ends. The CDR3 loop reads CATPRRGNTIYF. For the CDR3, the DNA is TGTGCCACCCCCCGCAGGGGAAACACCATATATTTT.

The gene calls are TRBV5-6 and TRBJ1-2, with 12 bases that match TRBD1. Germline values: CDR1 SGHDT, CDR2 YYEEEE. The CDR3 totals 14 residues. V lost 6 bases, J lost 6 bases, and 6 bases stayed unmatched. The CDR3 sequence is CASKPGTGGDGYTF. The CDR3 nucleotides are TGTGCCAGCAAGCCGGGGACAGGGGGCGATGGCTACACCTTC.

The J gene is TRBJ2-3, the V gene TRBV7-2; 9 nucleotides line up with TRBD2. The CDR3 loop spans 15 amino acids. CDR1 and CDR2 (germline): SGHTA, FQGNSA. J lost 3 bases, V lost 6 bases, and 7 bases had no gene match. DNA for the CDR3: TGTGCCAGCAGTTTTAGCGGGGGCGAGACAGATACGCAGTATTTT. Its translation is CASSFSGGETDTQYF.

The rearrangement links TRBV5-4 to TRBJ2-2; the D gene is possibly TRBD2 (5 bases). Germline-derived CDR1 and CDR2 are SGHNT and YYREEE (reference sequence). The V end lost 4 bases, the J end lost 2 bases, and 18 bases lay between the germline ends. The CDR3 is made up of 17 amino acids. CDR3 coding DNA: TGTGCCAGCAGCAACCCGGAGGACGCCTTCAACACCGGGGAGCTGTTTTTT. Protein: CASSNPEDAFNTGELFF.

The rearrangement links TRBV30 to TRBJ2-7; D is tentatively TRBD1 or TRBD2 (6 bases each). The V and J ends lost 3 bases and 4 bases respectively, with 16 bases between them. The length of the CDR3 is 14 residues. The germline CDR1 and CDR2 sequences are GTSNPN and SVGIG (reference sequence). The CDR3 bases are TGTGCCTGGAGGGGGACATTTAGCGGATACGAGCAGTACTTC. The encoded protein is CAWRGTFSGYEQYF. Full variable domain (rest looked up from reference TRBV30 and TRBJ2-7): SQTIHQWPATLVQPVGSPLSLECTVEGTSNPNLYWYRQAAGRGLQLLFYSVGIGQISSEVPQNLSASRPQDRQFILSSKKLLLSDSGFYLCAWRGTFSGYEQYFGPGTRLTVT.

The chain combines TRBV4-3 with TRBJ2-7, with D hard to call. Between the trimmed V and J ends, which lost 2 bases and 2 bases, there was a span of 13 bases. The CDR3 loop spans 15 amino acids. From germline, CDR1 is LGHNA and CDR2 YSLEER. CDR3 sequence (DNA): TGCGCCAGCAGCCAATGGGCAGGCGAAACCTACGAGCAGTACTTC. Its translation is CASSQWAGETYEQYF.

The CDR3 DNA is TGTGCCAGCTCACACAGAGGGACAGGGTTAAAACTGTTTTTT. It yields the protein CASSHRGTGLKLFF. The chain joins TRBV25-1 to TRBJ1-4; TRBD1 agrees at 9 bases. The CDR3 sequence is 14 residues long. CDR1 and CDR2 (germline): MGHDK, SYGVNS. Germline trimming cut 8 bases from V and 10 bases from J; bases unmatched to any gene: 11.